The sample holds many counts of the clone carrying this T cell receptor beta chain. The antigen is undetermined. Time point meaning: persistent/refractory GD, antithyroid drugs over 5 years with positive TRAb. Isolated PBMC RNA provided the starting material for the TCR library. This record belongs to a study of regulatory T cells in long-lasting Graves disease. Turning to the study itself: Persistent Graves' disease meant over 5 years of antithyroid drugs with positive TSH receptor antibodies.

Sequencing libraries for TCR beta were prepared with iRepertoire HTBI primers and Arm-PCR of CDR3 regions. MiXCR, applied by TCRdb to the multiplex PCR reads, yields one record per CDR3 protein. Among some 330,000 distinct CDR3 sequences, approximately 23% were seen once, and the ten largest hold about 29%. V lost 3 bases to trimming and J lost 5 bases, with 8 bases between them. This CDR3 is 12 amino acids long. General study points: Having few samples may have compromised the accuracy. Persistent Graves' patients showed reduced TCR diversity versus newly diagnosed patients.

This clonotype was sampled from a woman aged 40 to 49 with Graves disease. The rearrangement uses TRBV12-3 or TRBV12-4 and TRBJ2-7; D is ambiguous. Sequences were derived from peripheral blood mononuclear cells (PBMCs), sampled when the disease was refractory, from a patient treated with antithyroid drugs. This CDR3 is CASSFAGDEQYF. The CDR3, as DNA: TGTGCCAGCAGTTTCGCCGGCGACGAGCAGTACTTC.